A selection of T cell receptor beta chains follows, all from one sample in a study of STAT5B mutations in CD4+ large granular lymphocyte leukemia. TCRdb keeps only in-frame clones here, not all; method: immunoSEQ multiplex PCR. The sample records about 24,000 clones, 72% being singletons. Specimen: CD4+ T cells from blood buffy coats. All receptors derive from a human donor in good health. The CDR3 runs from the conserved cysteine through the conserved F or W. Each record gives: D gene, clone size, V gene, J gene, CDR3 protein, CDR3 DNA. D genes are given only for firm matches. Clone size is shown for a subset of rows, as once, few, many or a class of expanded clone.

D gene: .
clone size: few
V gene: TRBV18
J gene: TRBJ1-2
CDR3 protein: CASSPPAGYGYTF
CDR3 DNA: TGTGCCAGCTCACCACCGGCAGGGTATGGCTACACCTTC

D gene: TRBD1
clone size: .
V gene: TRBV11-2
J gene: TRBJ2-1
CDR3 protein: CASSLQGAGYNEQFF
CDR3 DNA: TGTGCCAGCAGCTTACAGGGGGCAGGCTACAATGAGCAGTTCTTC

D gene: TRBD1
clone size: .
V gene: TRBV6-1
J gene: TRBJ1-5
CDR3 protein: CASSGTDRGLNQPQHF
CDR3 DNA: TGTGCCAGCAGTGGTACGGACAGGGGACTCAATCAGCCCCAGCATTTT

D gene: TRBD1
clone size: once
V gene: TRBV7-3
J gene: TRBJ1-2
CDR3 protein: CASSPGQGSWGYTF
CDR3 DNA: TGTGCCAGCAGTCCGGGACAGGGTTCGTGGGGCTACACCTTC

D gene: TRBD2
clone size: once
V gene: TRBV7-8
J gene: TRBJ2-5
CDR3 protein: CASSTGTTETQYF
CDR3 DNA: TGTGCCAGCAGTACCGGGACTACGGAGACCCAGTACTTC

D gene: TRBD1
clone size: .
V gene: TRBV11-3
J gene: TRBJ1-2
CDR3 protein: CASSSYSTGRDGYTF
CDR3 DNA: TGTGCCAGCAGCTCGTATTCGACAGGGCGCGATGGCTACACCTTC

D gene: TRBD1
clone size: .
V gene: TRBV5-4
J gene: TRBJ1-2
CDR3 protein: CASRYRGRLSYGYTF
CDR3 DNA: TGTGCCAGCAGATACAGGGGGCGGTTAAGCTATGGCTACACCTTC

D gene: .
clone size: .
V gene: TRBV7-9
J gene: TRBJ1-6
CDR3 protein: CASSPSGGRGDSPLHF
CDR3 DNA: TGTGCCAGCAGCCCCTCGGGGGGCAGGGGTGATTCACCCCTCCACTTT

D gene: .
clone size: .
V gene: TRBV5-4
J gene: TRBJ2-2
CDR3 protein: CASSLGVADHTGELFF
CDR3 DNA: TGTGCCAGCAGCTTGGGGGTCGCGGATCACACCGGGGAGCTGTTTTTT

D gene: TRBD1
clone size: .
V gene: TRBV7-2
J gene: TRBJ2-5
CDR3 protein: CASSIRDRFETQYF
CDR3 DNA: TGTGCCAGCAGCATACGGGACAGGTTTGAGACCCAGTACTTC

D gene: .
clone size: .
V gene: TRBV11-2
J gene: TRBJ2-4
CDR3 protein: CASRGIRLAKNIQYF
CDR3 DNA: TGTGCCAGCAGGGGGATCAGGTTAGCCAAAAACATTCAGTACTTC